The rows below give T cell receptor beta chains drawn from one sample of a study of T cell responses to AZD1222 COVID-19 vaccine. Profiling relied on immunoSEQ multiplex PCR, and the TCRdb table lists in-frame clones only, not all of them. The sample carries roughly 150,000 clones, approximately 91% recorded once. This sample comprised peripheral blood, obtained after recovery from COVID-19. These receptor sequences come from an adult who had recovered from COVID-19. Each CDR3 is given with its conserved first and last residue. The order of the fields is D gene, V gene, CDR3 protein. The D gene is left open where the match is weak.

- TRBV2 CASRAYYEQYF
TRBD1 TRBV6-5 CASTPGDRGRGYTF
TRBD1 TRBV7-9 CASSLGQGANYGYTF
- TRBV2 CASSEEGRGTEAFF
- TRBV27 CASSLGRRISDTQYF
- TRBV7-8 CASSFRAGGTDTQYF
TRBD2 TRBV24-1 CATSDRTTLRGNDIQYF
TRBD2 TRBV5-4 CASTPELLAGSYEQYF
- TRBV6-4 CASSDNGGTQYF
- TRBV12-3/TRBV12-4 CASSFTTGPEQYF
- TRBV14 CVSHRKSGDQPQHF
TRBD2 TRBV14 CASSQVISGAYTDTQYF
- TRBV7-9 CASSPGVAYNEQFF
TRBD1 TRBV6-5 CASGQGNNYGYTF
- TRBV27 CASSFYSNQPQHF
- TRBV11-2 CASRRQPNTEAFF
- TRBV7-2 CASRSDGVNYEQYF
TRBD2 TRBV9 CASSVGSGGAGEQFF
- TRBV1 CTRWDRVEWGAKNIQYF
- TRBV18 CASSPLTGNYGYTF
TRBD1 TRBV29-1 CSVFPRTGLNTEAFF
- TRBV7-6 CASSLGAGVNTEAFF
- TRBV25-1 CASSAQETQYF
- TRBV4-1 CASSQEALTSLGSEQFF
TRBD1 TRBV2 CASSPTGAEQYF
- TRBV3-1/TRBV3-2 CASSGTQAGNTIYF
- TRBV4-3 CASSQDPGPGANVLTF
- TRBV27 CASSLGPGSSYYEQYF
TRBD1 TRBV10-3 CATLDRDAYNEQFF
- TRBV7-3 CASSDYGGQQFF
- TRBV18 CASSHGTPSTDTQYF
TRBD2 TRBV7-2 CASSLRTSGSRQTQYF
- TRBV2 CASSEDNRNTGELFF
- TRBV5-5 CASSLDPNTEAFF
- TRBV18 CASSPGNRAYEQYF
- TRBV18 CASSPTSSYNEQFF